The source of this T cell receptor (beta chain) is a study of T cell repertoires in cytomegalovirus infection. Background on the study: Selected CMV epitopes included recently identified HLA-C-restricted ones as well as well-studied HLA-B-restricted ones. The study's findings and limits: Accumulated public TCR beta family frequency recognized individuals carrying CMV together with the relevant HLA.

The germline V gene encodes CDR1 SGHTA and CDR2 FQGNSA. The CDR3 length is 11 residues. A note on this clonotype: What it recognizes is unknown. The junction shows a germline mismatch at one end, possibly a read error.

TCRdb reprocessed the reads via MiXCR and lists one record per CDR3 protein. The data show about 890,000 distinct CDR3 sequences, with around 31% seen just once and more than 13% held by the top ten. The TCR was taken from a human donor in good health (CMV status not recorded). Some clones in this sample may be carry-over from other donors' samples. Specimen: cultured CD8+ T cells from PBMCs, collected from culture after CMV antigen stimulation. This sequence joins TRBV7-2 and TRBJ2-1; TRBD1 might be the D (5 bases). The CDR3 sequence: CAGSFSGSNFF. In DNA, the CDR3 is TGTGCCGGCAGCTTTTCAGGGTCCAATTTCTTC.